Sequencing of this T cell receptor beta chain was carried out in a study of cytomegalovirus exposure and HLA in healthy donors. As for the study in general: It was reported in a later analysis that the 100 to 150 validation repertoires used the same platform as the 550 to 850 first-cohort repertoires.

Libraries were prepared by immunoSEQ multiplex PCR; TCRdb keeps only in-frame clonotypes and omits some of them. This table has approximately 73,000 clones, roughly 95% appearing once. This clone has just a few counts. Its antigen is currently unknown. The donors were part of the validation cohort, which consisted of over a hundred subjects and was separate from the first cohort of 600 to 850 subjects. Study observations and caveats: Most TCR sequences proved rare, with some public TCRs found in many donors. The study labeled 180 or so TCR beta chains cytomegalovirus-associated.

CDR1 is MNHNY and CDR2 is SVGAGI in the germline V gene (reference sequence). The CDR3 loop spans 14 amino acids. V lost 6 bases, J lost 2 bases, and 10 bases lay in between. The sequenced sample consisted of PBMCs. The gene calls are TRBV6-6 and TRBJ2-2; D might be TRBD1 (6 bases). The TCR sequence derives from a man aged 18 to 29 in good health and CMV-seronegative. The CDR3 DNA is TGTGCCAGCAGACAGGGAACTAACACCGGGGAGCTGTTTTTT. Its translation is CASRQGTNTGELFF.